This is a list of T cell receptor beta chains from one sample in a study of T-cell memory formation after mild COVID-19. MiXCR, run by TCRdb on the 5' RACE reads, gives a single entry per CDR3 protein. The profile shows 130,000 to 150,000 distinct CDR3 sequences, 15% to 20% of them singletons. The sample consisted of PBMCs or a T cell subset sorted from them (not recorded which). All receptors derive from an adult woman who had mild COVID-19 (a few samples of this study predate the infection). Cell type and time point are not known. The CDR3 runs from the conserved cysteine through the conserved F or W. The order of the fields is clone size, V gene, D gene, J gene, CDR3 protein, CDR3 DNA. D genes are given only for firm matches. Not all rows give a size; the values are once, few, many and, for expanded clones, a class.

few,TRBV7-9,.,TRBJ1-3,CASSPDRPSGNTIYF,TGTGCCAGCAGCCCCGACAGGCCCTCTGGAAACACCATATATTTT
many,TRBV7-9,.,TRBJ2-1,CASSLRGGVQGNEQFF,TGTGCCAGCAGCTTAAGAGGAGGAGTCCAGGGCAATGAGCAGTTCTTC
few,TRBV9,.,TRBJ2-7,CASSVSGGYYEQYF,TGTGCCAGCAGCGTAAGCGGAGGGTACTACGAGCAGTACTTC
.,TRBV11-1,TRBD1,TRBJ2-7,CASSLGDRYEQYF,TGTGCCAGCAGCTTGGGGGACAGATACGAGCAGTACTTC
few,TRBV9,TRBD1,TRBJ1-6,CASSPLAGTGGVPLHF,TGTGCCAGCAGCCCGCTCGCCGGGACAGGAGGTGTACCCCTCCACTTT
few,TRBV5-1,.,TRBJ2-1,CASSWAVANEQFF,TGCGCCAGCAGCTGGGCAGTCGCGAATGAGCAGTTCTTC
few,TRBV5-1,.,TRBJ2-7,CASSLEASVAYEQYF,TGCGCCAGCAGCTTGGAGGCTAGCGTGGCCTACGAGCAGTACTTC
many,TRBV3-1,.,TRBJ2-5,CASSPGGGDQETQYF,TGTGCCAGCAGCCCCGGGGGCGGGGACCAAGAGACCCAGTACTTC
.,TRBV3-1,.,TRBJ1-1,CASRREENTEAFF,TGTGCCAGCAGGCGAGAGGAGAACACTGAAGCTTTCTTT
few,TRBV12-3/TRBV12-4,.,TRBJ1-5,CASKRGYSNQPQHF,TGTGCCAGCAAACGGGGGTATAGCAATCAGCCCCAGCATTTT
few,TRBV24-1,.,TRBJ2-5,CATSAMGSGGIETQYF,TGTGCCACCAGTGCCATGGGGTCAGGGGGGATCGAGACCCAGTACTTC
few,TRBV12-3/TRBV12-4,.,TRBJ2-5,CASSRGRGAAGETQYF,TGTGCCAGCAGTAGGGGGCGGGGGGCCGCAGGAGAGACCCAGTACTTC
.,TRBV12-3/TRBV12-4,TRBD2,TRBJ2-3,CASSFGAGGWIDTQYF,TGTGCCAGCAGTTTTGGGGCGGGGGGATGGATAGATACGCAGTATTTT
.,TRBV30,TRBD2,TRBJ2-7,CAWSPLAGSHYEQYF,TGTGCCTGGAGTCCACTAGCGGGATCTCACTACGAGCAGTACTTC
few,TRBV7-2,TRBD1,TRBJ1-6,CASSPGQGGALHF,TGTGCCAGCAGCCCGGGACAGGGGGGTGCCCTCCACTTT
few,TRBV6-1,.,TRBJ2-7,CASSEARNRDKQYF,TGTGCCAGCAGTGAAGCGCGAAATAGGGACAAGCAGTACTTC
.,TRBV5-1,.,TRBJ1-1,CASSMARDTEAFF,TGCGCCAGCAGCATGGCGAGGGACACTGAAGCTTTCTTT
few,TRBV27,.,TRBJ1-2,CASRGAGLSANYGYTF,TGTGCCAGCAGGGGGGCCGGACTTTCAGCTAACTATGGCTACACCTTC
few,TRBV7-3,.,TRBJ2-3,CASSQLPRGNTDTQYF,TGTGCCAGCAGCCAGCTCCCTCGGGGCAACACAGATACGCAGTATTTT
.,TRBV12-3/TRBV12-4,TRBD2,TRBJ2-3,CASSLSREEDTQYF,TGTGCCAGCAGTTTGTCGCGGGAGGAAGATACGCAGTATTTT
few,TRBV18,.,TRBJ1-2,CASNREAAYGYTF,TGTGCCAGCAACCGGGAGGCGGCGTATGGCTACACCTTC
.,TRBV12-3/TRBV12-4,TRBD2,TRBJ2-5,CASSLGAGGQETQYF,TGTGCCAGCAGTTTGGGGGCGGGGGGGCAAGAGACCCAGTACTTC
.,TRBV29-1,.,TRBJ2-3,CSVGGTATDTQYF,TGCAGCGTGGGGGGTACGGCCACAGATACGCAGTATTTT
.,TRBV20-1,TRBD1,TRBJ1-1,CSPTGGLDTEAFF,TGCAGTCCAACAGGGGGCCTGGACACTGAAGCTTTCTTT
few,TRBV20-1,.,TRBJ2-3,CSAPWVDTQYF,TGCAGTGCCCCCTGGGTAGATACGCAGTATTTT
.,TRBV6-5,TRBD1,TRBJ2-7,CASSLQGAFDEQYF,TGTGCCAGCAGCCTACAGGGGGCTTTCGACGAGCAGTACTTC
.,TRBV29-1,.,TRBJ1-2,CSVERGGIGYTF,TGCAGCGTTGAAAGGGGAGGAATTGGCTACACCTTC
.,TRBV6-5,.,TRBJ2-7,CASSYDPGAYKQYF,TGTGCCAGCAGTTACGATCCCGGGGCGTACAAGCAGTACTTC